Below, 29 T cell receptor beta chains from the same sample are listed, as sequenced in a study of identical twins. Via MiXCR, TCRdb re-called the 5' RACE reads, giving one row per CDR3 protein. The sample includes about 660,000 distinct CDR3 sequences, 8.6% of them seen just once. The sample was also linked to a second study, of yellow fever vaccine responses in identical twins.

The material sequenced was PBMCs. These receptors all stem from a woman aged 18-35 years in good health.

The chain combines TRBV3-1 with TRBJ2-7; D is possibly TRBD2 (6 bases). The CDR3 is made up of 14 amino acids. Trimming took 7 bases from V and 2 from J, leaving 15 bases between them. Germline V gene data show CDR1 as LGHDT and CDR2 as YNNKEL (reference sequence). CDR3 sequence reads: CASTGRGAAYEQYF. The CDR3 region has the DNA TGTGCCAGCACCGGGAGAGGGGCCGCCTACGAGCAGTACTTC.

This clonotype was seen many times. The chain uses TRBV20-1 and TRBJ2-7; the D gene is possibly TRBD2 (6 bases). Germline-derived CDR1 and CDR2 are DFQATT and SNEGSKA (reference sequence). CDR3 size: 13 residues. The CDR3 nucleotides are TGCTCTCAGATGGGGGAGGTCTCCTACGAGCAGTACTTC. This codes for CSQMGEVSYEQYF.

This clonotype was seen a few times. The CDR3 loop reads CASSPGQVIGETQYF. DNA of the CDR3: TGTGCCAGCAGTCCCGGACAGGTGATCGGAGAGACCCAGTACTTC. This rearrangement joins TRBV28 to TRBJ2-5; TRBD1 matches 7 bases. The CDR3 sequence is 15 residues long. Germline CDR1 reads MDHEN; CDR2 reads SYDVKM. With 5 bases clipped from V and 4 bases from J, the junction kept 10 bases outside the gene matches.

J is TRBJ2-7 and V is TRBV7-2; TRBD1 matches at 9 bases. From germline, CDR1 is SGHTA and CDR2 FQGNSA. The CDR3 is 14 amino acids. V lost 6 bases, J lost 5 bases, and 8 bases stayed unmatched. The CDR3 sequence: CASRVTGGSHEQYF. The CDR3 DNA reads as TGTGCCAGCAGAGTAACAGGGGGCTCTCACGAGCAGTACTTC. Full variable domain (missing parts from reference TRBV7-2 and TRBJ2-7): GAGVSQSPSNKVTEKGKDVELRCDPISGHTALYWYRQSLGQGLEFLIYFQGNSAPDKSGLPSDRFSAERTGGSVSTLTIQRTQQEDSAVYLCASRVTGGSHEQYFGPGTRLTVT.

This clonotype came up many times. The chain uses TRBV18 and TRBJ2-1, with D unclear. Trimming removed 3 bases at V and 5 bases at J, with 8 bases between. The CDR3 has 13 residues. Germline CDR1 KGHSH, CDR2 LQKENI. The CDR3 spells CASSPTTDNEQFF. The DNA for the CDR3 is TGTGCCAGCTCACCTACCACAGACAATGAGCAGTTCTTC.

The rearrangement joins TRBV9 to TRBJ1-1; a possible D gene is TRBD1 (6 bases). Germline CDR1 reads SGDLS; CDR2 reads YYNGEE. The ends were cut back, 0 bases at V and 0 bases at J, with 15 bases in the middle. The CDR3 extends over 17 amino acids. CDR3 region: CASSVDPQGGMNTEAFF. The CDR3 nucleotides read TGTGCCAGCAGCGTAGATCCACAGGGAGGGATGAACACTGAAGCTTTCTTT.

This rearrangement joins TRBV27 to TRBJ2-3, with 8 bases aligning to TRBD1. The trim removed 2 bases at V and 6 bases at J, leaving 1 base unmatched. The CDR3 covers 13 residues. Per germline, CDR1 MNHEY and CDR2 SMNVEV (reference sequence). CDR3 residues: CASSLTGGDTQYF. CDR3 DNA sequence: TGTGCCAGCAGTTTAACAGGGGGTGATACGCAGTATTTT.

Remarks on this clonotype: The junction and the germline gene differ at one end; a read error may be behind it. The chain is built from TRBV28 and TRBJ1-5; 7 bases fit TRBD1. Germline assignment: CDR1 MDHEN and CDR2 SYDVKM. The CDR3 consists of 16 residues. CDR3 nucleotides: TGTGCCAGCGGACTCAGCACAGGGGTGAGCAATCAGCCCCAGCAATTT. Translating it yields CASGLSTGVSNQPQQF.

The CDR3 protein is CASSRVSGLAGSNEQFF. The CDR3 bases are TGCGCCAGCAGCCGCGTGTCTGGACTAGCGGGGTCCAATGAGCAGTTCTTC. The V and J genes are TRBV5-1 and TRBJ2-1, with 12 bases fitting TRBD2. CDR3 length: 17 amino acids. The trim removed 4 bases at V and 6 bases at J, leaving 11 bases unmatched. The germline V gene has CDR1 SGHRS and CDR2 YFSETQ.

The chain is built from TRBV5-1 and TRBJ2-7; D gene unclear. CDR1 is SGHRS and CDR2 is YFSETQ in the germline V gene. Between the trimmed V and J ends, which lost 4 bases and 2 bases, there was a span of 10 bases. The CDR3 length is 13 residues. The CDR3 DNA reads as TGCGCCAGCAGCGAACCCCATGCCTACGAGCAGTACTTC. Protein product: CASSEPHAYEQYF.

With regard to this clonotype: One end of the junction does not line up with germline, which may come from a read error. CDR3 DNA sequence: TGTGCCAGCACTTTAACAGGGGAACGTGACTATGGCTACACCTTC. Translation: CASTLTGERDYGYTF. The J gene is TRBJ1-2, the V gene TRBV12-3 or TRBV12-4; TRBD1 matches at 7 bases. This CDR3 comprises 15 residues.

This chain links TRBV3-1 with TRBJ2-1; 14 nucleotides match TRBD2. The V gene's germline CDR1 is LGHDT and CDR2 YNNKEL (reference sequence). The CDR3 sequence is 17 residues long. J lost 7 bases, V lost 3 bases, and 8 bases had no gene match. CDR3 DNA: TGTGCCAGCAGCCATTCCGGACTAGCGGGAGGCAGGAATGAGCAGTTCTTC. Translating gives CASSHSGLAGGRNEQFF.

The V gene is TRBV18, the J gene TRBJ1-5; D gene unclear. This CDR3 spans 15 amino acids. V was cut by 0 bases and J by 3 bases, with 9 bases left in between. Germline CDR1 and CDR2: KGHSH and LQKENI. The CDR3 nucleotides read TGTGCCAGCTCACCACCTATACAGCCCAATCAGCCCCAGCATTTT. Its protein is CASSPPIQPNQPQHF.

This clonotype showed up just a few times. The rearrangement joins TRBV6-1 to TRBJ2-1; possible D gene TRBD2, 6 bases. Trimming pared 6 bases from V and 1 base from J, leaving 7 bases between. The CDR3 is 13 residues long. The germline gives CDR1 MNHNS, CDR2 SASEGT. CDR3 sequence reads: CASRLASYNEQFF. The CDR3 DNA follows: TGTGCCAGCAGGCTAGCGTCCTACAATGAGCAGTTCTTC.

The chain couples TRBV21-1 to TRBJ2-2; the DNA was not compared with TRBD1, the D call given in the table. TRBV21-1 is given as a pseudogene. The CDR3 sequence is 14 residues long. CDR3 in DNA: TGTGCCAGCAGCAAAGGGGACAGAACCGGGGAGCTGTTTTTT. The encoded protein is CASSKGDRTGELFF.

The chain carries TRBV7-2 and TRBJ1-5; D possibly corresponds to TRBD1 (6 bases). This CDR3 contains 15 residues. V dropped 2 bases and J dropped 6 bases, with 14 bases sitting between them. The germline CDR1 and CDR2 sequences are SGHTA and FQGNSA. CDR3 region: CASSLPGGYGQPQHF. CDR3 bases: TGTGCCAGCAGCTTACCCGGGGGCTATGGTCAGCCCCAGCATTTT.

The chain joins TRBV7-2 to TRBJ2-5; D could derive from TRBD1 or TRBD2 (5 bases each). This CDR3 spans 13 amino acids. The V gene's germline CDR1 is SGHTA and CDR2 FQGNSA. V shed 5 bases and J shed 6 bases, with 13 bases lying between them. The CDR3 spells CASSMRGRQTQYF. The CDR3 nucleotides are TGTGCCAGCAGCATGAGGGGTCGGCAGACCCAGTACTTC.

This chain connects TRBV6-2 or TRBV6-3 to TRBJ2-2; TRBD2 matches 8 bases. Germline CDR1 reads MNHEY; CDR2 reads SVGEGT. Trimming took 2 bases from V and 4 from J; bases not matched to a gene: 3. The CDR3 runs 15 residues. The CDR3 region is CASSYLSGITGELFF. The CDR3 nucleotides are TGTGCCAGCAGTTACCTTAGCGGGATCACCGGGGAGCTGTTTTTT.

CDR3 sequence reads: CASSLARGIGELFF. The CDR3 DNA follows: TGTGCCAGCAGCTTGGCGAGGGGAATCGGGGAGCTGTTTTTT. This chain links TRBV7-3 with TRBJ2-2; D may be TRBD1 or TRBD2 (5 bases each). V was pared by 3 bases and J by 7 bases, with 12 bases between. Germline-derived CDR1 and CDR2 are SGHTA and FQGTGA. CDR3 length equals 14 residues.

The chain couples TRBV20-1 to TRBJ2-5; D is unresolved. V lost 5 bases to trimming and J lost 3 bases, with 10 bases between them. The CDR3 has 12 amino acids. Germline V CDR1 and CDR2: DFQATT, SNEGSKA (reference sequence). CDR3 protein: CSAVYMEETQYF. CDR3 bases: TGCAGTGCTGTATACATGGAAGAGACCCAGTACTTC.

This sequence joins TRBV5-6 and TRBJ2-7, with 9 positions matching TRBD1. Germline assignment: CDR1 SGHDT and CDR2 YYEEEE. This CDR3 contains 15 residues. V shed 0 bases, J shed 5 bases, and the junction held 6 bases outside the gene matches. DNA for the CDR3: TGTGCCAGCAGCTTGGGTCCAGGGACAGGGAACGAGCAGTACTTC. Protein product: CASSLGPGTGNEQYF.

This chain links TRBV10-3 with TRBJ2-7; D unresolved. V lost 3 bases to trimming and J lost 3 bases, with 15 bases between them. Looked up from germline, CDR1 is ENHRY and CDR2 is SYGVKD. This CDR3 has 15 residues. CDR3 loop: CAISDPLGIYYEQYF. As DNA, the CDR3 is TGTGCCATCAGTGACCCGCTAGGGATTTACTACGAGCAGTACTTC.

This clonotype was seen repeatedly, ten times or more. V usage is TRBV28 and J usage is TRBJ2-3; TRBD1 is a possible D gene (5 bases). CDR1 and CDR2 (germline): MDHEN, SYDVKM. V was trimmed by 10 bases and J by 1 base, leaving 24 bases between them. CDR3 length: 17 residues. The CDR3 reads CATSEGASPLGTDTQYF. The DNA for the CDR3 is TGTGCCACCTCGGAAGGGGCCTCCCCTCTAGGCACAGATACGCAGTATTTT.

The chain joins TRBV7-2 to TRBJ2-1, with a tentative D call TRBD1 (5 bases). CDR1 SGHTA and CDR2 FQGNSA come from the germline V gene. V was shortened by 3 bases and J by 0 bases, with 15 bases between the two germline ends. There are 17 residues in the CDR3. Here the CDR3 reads CASSFLGQNPSYNEQFF. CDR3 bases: TGTGCCAGCAGCTTCCTTGGACAAAACCCCTCCTACAATGAGCAGTTCTTC.

The DNA of the CDR3 is TGCGCCAGCAGCATTTTGGCGGGAGGGTGGGCAGATACGCAGTATTTT. This translates into CASSILAGGWADTQYF. The V and J genes are TRBV5-1 and TRBJ2-3; 9 nucleotides align to TRBD2. Germline CDR1 reads SGHRS; CDR2 reads YFSETQ. The V segment lost 4 bases and the J segment 4 bases; nucleotides outside the gene matches: 10. CDR3 length equals 16 residues. The full variable domain, its missing parts supplied by reference TRBV5-1 and TRBJ2-3, is KAGVTQTPRYLIKTRGQQVTLSCSPISGHRSVSWYQQTPGQGLQFLFEYFSETQRNKGNFPGRFSGRQFSNSRSEMNVSTLELGDSALYLCASSILAGGWADTQYFGPGTRLTVL.

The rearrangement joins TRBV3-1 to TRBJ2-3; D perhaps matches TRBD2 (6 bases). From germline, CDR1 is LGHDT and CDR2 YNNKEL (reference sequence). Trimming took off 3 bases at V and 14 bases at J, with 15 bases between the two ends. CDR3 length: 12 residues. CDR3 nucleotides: TGTGCCAGCAGCCAGAGGGCCTGGGAGGTGTATTTT. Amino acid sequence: CASSQRAWEVYF.

CDR3 sequence reads: CASSLAWGEAFF. For the CDR3, the DNA is TGTGCCAGCAGCTTGGCGTGGGGGGAAGCTTTCTTT. This chain joins TRBV7-9 and TRBJ1-1, with D possibly matching TRBD1 (5 bases). The germline V gene encodes CDR1 SEHNR and CDR2 FQNEAQ (reference sequence). The CDR3 extends over 12 amino acids. The germline V and J ends were trimmed by 3 bases and 8 bases, with 10 bases remaining between them.

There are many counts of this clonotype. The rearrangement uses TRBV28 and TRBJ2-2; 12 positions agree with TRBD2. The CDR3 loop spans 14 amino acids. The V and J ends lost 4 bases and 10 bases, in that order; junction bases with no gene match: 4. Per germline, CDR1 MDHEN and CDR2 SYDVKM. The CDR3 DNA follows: TGTGCCAGCAGTTCCTGGACTAGCGGGACGGAGCTGTTTTTT. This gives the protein CASSSWTSGTELFF.

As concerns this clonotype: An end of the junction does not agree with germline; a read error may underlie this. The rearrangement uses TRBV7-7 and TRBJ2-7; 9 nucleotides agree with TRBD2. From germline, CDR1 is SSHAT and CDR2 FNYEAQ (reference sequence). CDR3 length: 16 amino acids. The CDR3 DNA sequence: TGTGCTAGCAGCGACGGACTAGCGAAGAGCTCCTACGAGCAGTACTTC. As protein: CASSDGLAKSSYEQYF.